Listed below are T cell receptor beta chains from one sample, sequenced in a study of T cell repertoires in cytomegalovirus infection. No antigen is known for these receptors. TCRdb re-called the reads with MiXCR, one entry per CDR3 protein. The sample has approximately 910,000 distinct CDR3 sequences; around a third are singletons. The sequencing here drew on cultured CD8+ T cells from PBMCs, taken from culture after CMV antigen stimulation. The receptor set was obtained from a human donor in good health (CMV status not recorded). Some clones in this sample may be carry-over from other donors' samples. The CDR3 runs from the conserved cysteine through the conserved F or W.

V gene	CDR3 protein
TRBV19	CTSRGNIQYF
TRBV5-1	CASSLKDSRYGYTF
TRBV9	CASSVGTRSGGPGNEQFF
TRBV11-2	CASCRWQTNEQFF
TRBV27	CASSSLFSGGRTDTQYF
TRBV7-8	CASSLAMGDGHTEAFF
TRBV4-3	CASSQGVSKNIQYF
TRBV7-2	CASAKMGGGTDTQYF
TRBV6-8	CASSPSLPRTEAFF
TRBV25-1	CASSEFVGLEETGELFF
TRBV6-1	CASSVGNEQFF
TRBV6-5	CASSGPGGEQFF
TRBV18	CASCLASGETQYF
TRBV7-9	CASSSTGDGNTIYF
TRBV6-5	CASRFSGTDSNTEAFF
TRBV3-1	CASSEVGDQETQYF
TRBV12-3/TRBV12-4	CASTLGWTEAFF
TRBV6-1	CASSSGLARDERFF
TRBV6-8	CASRTGSSGNTIYF
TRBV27	CASSFPQGEQFF
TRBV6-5	CASSPRPYSNQPQHF
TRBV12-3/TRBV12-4	CASSLGDRERAFF
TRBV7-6	CASSLVGGGPRETQYF
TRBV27	CASSLSASCRRYTGELFF
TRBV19	CASQQGRNEQFF
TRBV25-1	CASSDPTGPYGYTF
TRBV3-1	CASSQGGGAQYF
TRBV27	CASMGGPNYGYTF
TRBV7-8	CASSLNPRSGGYTF
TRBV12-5	CASGLAGQGRNTGELFF
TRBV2	CASSEAAEGRADTQYF
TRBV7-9	CASSLESSGGPYNEQFF
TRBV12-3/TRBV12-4	CASSLALGPNTEAFF
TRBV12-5	CASVLGGGAETQYF
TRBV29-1	CSVEETGGPNEQFF
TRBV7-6	CASSRKNSGANVLTF
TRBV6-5	CASTSQGVHEQYF
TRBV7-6	CASSPGQLGRFYNEQLF
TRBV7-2	CASTRWSGHEQFF
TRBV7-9	CASSTSVEQYF
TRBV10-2	CASSSSGTGRLNGYTF
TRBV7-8	CASSLAGSQEQFF
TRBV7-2	CASSFWRARPGGANVLTF
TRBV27	CASTGDPSGANVLTF
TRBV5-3	CASSDKGGGYTF
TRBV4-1	CASSPNAGGRFTGELFF
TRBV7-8	CASSLALRQEDRLNTEAFF
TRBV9	CASSVLDKNTEAFF
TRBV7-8	CASSLVGGTGAEAFF
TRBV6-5	CASGQGNFYEQYF
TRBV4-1	CASSQEEGASYGYTF
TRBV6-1	CASSLASIQEIQYF
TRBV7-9	CASSTWASERRNIQYF